This T cell receptor (beta chain) was identified during a study of T cell changes during pregnancy in multiple sclerosis. Repertoires were generated with immunoSEQ multiplex PCR, while TCRdb's copy carries only in-frame clones and drops some. The sample comprises 40,000 to 50,000 clones, roughly 89% of which are singletons, and approximately 1.2% rests with the top ten. Trimming removed 3 bases from V and 2 bases from J; junction bases left unmatched: 13. The V gene's germline CDR1 is SGDLS and CDR2 YYNGEE. The CDR3 has 17 residues. This clonotype was obtained from a female donor with multiple sclerosis, enrolled in a pregnancy study. The source material was CD4+ T cells from peripheral blood mononuclear cells, sampled in the first trimester of pregnancy. The chain recombines TRBV9 with TRBJ1-2, with TRBD1 matching 7 bases. The DNA for the CDR3 is TGTGCCAGCAGCGACACCTCCCGGCAGGGGGAAAACTATGGCTACACCTTC. Its protein product is CASSDTSRQGENYGYTF.